A selection of T cell receptor beta chains follows, all from one sample in a study of shared clonotypes between healthy human individuals. Using immunoSEQ multiplex PCR, the repertoire was profiled, and TCRdb retains in-frame clones only, with some absent. Counted here are about 1 million clones, 75% occurring once; the ten biggest clones make up about 1.5%. Sequenced input: memory CD4+ T cells sorted from blood. These receptors originate from a man aged 18 to 35 in good health. Each CDR3 is given with its conserved first and last residue. The D gene is left open where the match is weak. Size is omitted from some rows. Given values are once, few, many or a class for expanded clones.

D	size	V	J	CDR3	DNA
NA	NA	TRBV4-3	TRBJ2-3	CASSQEGAADTQYF	TGCGCCAGCAGCCAAGAGGGAGCAGCAGATACGCAGTATTTT
NA	NA	TRBV6-6	TRBJ2-7	CASQTGNEQYF	TGTGCCAGCCAAACAGGGAATGAGCAGTACTTC
NA	NA	TRBV7-9	TRBJ1-1	CASSLGTSNTEAFF	TGTGCCAGCAGTCTGGGGACATCGAACACTGAAGCTTTCTTT
TRBD1	NA	TRBV9	TRBJ2-3	CASSVFGQVATDTQYF	TGTGCCAGCAGCGTTTTCGGACAGGTTGCTACAGATACGCAGTATTTT
NA	NA	TRBV7-6	TRBJ2-1	CASSLVATASYNEQFF	TGTGCCAGCAGCTTAGTGGCGACAGCATCATACAATGAGCAGTTCTTC
TRBD1	NA	TRBV9	TRBJ1-2	CASSEADRTLRGYTF	TGTGCCAGCAGCGAGGCGGACAGGACCCTGAGAGGCTACACCTTC
TRBD1	once	TRBV7-4	TRBJ1-5	CASSPMTGQQPQHF	TGTGCCAGCAGCCCGATGACAGGGCAACAGCCCCAGCATTTT
NA	NA	TRBV11-1	TRBJ2-2	CASSHFWGQTGELFF	TGTGCCAGCAGCCACTTCTGGGGGCAGACCGGGGAGCTGTTTTTT
NA	NA	TRBV19	TRBJ2-2	CASSIRQMTNTGELFF	TGTGCCAGTAGTATTCGGCAGATGACGAACACCGGGGAGCTGTTTTTT
TRBD2	NA	TRBV30	TRBJ2-2	CAWAGTSGSVGITGELFF	TGTGCCTGGGCCGGGACTAGCGGGTCCGTAGGTATCACCGGGGAGCTGTTTTTT
NA	NA	TRBV5-1	TRBJ2-2	CASSLNEVNTGELFF	TGCGCCAGCAGCCTCAACGAGGTGAACACCGGGGAGCTGTTTTTT
NA	NA	TRBV28	TRBJ1-5	CASSPSEGLGSSNQPQHF	TGTGCCAGCAGTCCCTCCGAGGGTCTCGGGTCGAGCAATCAGCCCCAGCATTTT
NA	NA	TRBV5-5	TRBJ1-1	CASSLETGTEAFF	TGTGCCAGCAGCTTGGAGACAGGCACTGAAGCTTTCTTT
NA	once	TRBV28	TRBJ1-1	CASSSGTGNTEAFF	TGTGCCAGCAGTTCCGGGACCGGGAACACTGAAGCTTTCTTT
NA	NA	TRBV30	TRBJ2-3	CASKSWGAIDTQYF	TGTGCCAGCAAAAGTTGGGGGGCAATAGATACGCAGTATTTT
NA	NA	TRBV7-2	TRBJ2-5	CASSLGRHQETQYF	TGTGCCAGCAGCTTGGGTCGCCACCAAGAGACCCAGTACTTC
NA	NA	TRBV6-5	TRBJ1-1	CASSSGGVGNTEAFF	TGTGCCAGCAGTTCCGGGGGCGTAGGGAACACTGAAGCTTTCTTT
TRBD2	NA	TRBV27	TRBJ2-7	CASSFRVEASGSKSFSYEQYF	TGTGCCAGCAGTTTTAGGGTAGAGGCTAGCGGGAGTAAGTCATTCTCCTACGAGCAGTACTTC
TRBD1	NA	TRBV18	TRBJ1-2	CASSPPGQGANGYTF	TGTGCCAGCTCACCGCCGGGACAGGGGGCGAATGGCTACACCTTC
NA	NA	TRBV25-1	TRBJ2-2	CASNPDGGSRELFF	TGTGCCAGCAACCCTGATGGCGGTAGCCGGGAGCTGTTTTTT
NA	NA	TRBV7-9	TRBJ2-7	CASGPTYLGDYEQYF	TGTGCCAGCGGACCGACATACCTAGGGGATTACGAGCAGTACTTC
NA	NA	TRBV4-3	TRBJ1-3	CASSQDLTGSGNTIYF	TGCGCCAGCAGCCAAGATCTTACAGGCTCTGGAAACACCATATATTTT